The clone carrying this TCR beta chain was picked up one time. Its antigen is not identified. Primers included in the PCR were 60 Vbeta and 13 Jbeta primers. Measured with immunoSEQ multiplex PCR; TCRdb has only the in-frame clones, and not every one. Of approximately 180,000 clones listed, about 70% are singletons. The data belong to a study of cytomegalovirus exposure and HLA in healthy donors. Study-level results: What TCR beta sequences reportedly achieved was accurate prediction of HLA-A and HLA-B alleles in most subjects.

V lost 5 bases, J lost 3 bases, and 8 bases lay in between. The CDR3 length is 12 residues. Germline loops: CDR1 MNHNY, CDR2 SVGAGI (reference sequence). This chain links TRBV6-6 with TRBJ2-7; tentative D call: TRBD1 (5 bases). Sequenced: PBMCs. This TCR was recovered from a woman aged 30 to 39 in good health and CMV-seronegative. CDR3 protein: CASSPQGYEQYF. The CDR3 coding sequence is TGTGCCAGCAGTCCGCAGGGCTACGAGCAGTACTTC.